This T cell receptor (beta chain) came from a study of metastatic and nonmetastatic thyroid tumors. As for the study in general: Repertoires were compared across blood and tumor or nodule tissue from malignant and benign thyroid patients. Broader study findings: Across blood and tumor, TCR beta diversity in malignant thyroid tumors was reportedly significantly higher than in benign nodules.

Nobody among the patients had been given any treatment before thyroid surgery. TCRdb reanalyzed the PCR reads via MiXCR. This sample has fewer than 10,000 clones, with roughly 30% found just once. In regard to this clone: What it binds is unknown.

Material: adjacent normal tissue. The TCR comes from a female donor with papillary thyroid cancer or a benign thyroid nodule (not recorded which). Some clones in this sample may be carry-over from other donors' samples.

This chain's CDR3 is CSARPFSDSGANVLTF. The CDR3 bases are TGCAGTGCTAGACCCTTCTCAGACTCTGGGGCCAACGTCCTGACTTTC. This chain links TRBV20-1 with TRBJ2-6; D not certain. The V end lost 2 bases, the J end lost 0 bases, and 11 bases lay between the germline ends. Germline lookup yields CDR1 DFQATT and CDR2 SNEGSKA (reference sequence). The CDR3 is 16 residues long.